This is a list of T cell receptor beta chains from one sample in a study of cytomegalovirus exposure and HLA in healthy donors. The assay was immunoSEQ multiplex PCR, and TCRdb's table has in-frame clones only and misses some. There are more than 75,000 clones in the sample; approximately 74% occur only once, and 7.5% to 9.5% lies in the top ten. What was sequenced was PBMCs. The receptors come from a man in his forties in good health and CMV-seropositive. Each CDR3 is given with its conserved first and last residue. D genes are given only for firm matches. Size tells how often a clone was seen (once, few, many) or the class of an expanded clone, and some rows leave it out.

-,-,TRBJ1-5,TRBV6-1,TGTGCCAGCAGTGCCGGGACACCTTATAGCAATCAGCCCCAGCATTTT,CASSAGTPYSNQPQHF
-,TRBD2,TRBJ2-5,TRBV19,TGTGCCAGTAGTATAGGGACTAGCGGGGGCCTCGTTCAGTACTTC,CASSIGTSGGLVQYF
few,TRBD1,TRBJ1-1,TRBV9,TGTGCCAGCAGCGTAGCTACATCCGTCGAGGGGGCCGAAATTGAAGCTTTCTTT,CASSVATSVEGAEIEAFF
-,-,TRBJ2-7,TRBV7-9,TGTGCCAGCAGCCACCCCAGGGGTGAACAAGGCGAGCAGTACTTC,CASSHPRGEQGEQYF
few,TRBD2,TRBJ2-1,TRBV5-1,TGCGCCAGCAGCTTGGCCGTCAGCGGGGGGGCCTACAATGAGCAGTTCTTC,CASSLAVSGGAYNEQFF
few,TRBD2,TRBJ2-1,TRBV15,TGTGCCACCAGCAGAGAGTACGGAATAGCGGGAGGGCCGTTTGAAAATGAGCAGTTCTTC,CATSREYGIAGGPFENEQFF
few,TRBD1,TRBJ2-1,TRBV19,TGTGCCAGTATGGTAGGGACAGGGGGTAGAAATGAGCAGTTCTTC,CASMVGTGGRNEQFF
-,TRBD1,TRBJ2-7,TRBV5-1,TGCGCCAGCAGCTTGGAAGGTGGACAGGGTGGGCAGTACTTC,CASSLEGGQGGQYF
-,-,TRBJ2-6,TRBV25-1,TGTGCCAGCAGTTATCGTACCACCGGGGGGCGAGGGGCCAACGTCCTGACTTTC,CASSYRTTGGRGANVLTF
-,TRBD2,TRBJ2-3,TRBV9,TGTGCCAGCAGCGTTACTAGCGGGAGGGGTCCAGATACGCAGTATTTT,CASSVTSGRGPDTQYF
-,TRBD2,TRBJ2-2,TRBV5-6,TGTGCCAGCAGCGGCACTAGCGGGACGAACACCGGGGAGCTGTTTTTT,CASSGTSGTNTGELFF
-,TRBD1,TRBJ2-7,TRBV29-1,TGCAGCGTTGAAGCCCTGGGGTGGGACAGGGCGAGGGAGCAGTACTTC,CSVEALGWDRAREQYF
-,-,TRBJ2-5,TRBV7-9,TGTGCCAGCAGCCAATCGACAGTATTTCAAGAGACCCAGTACTTC,CASSQSTVFQETQYF
-,-,TRBJ2-3,TRBV7-7,TGTGCCAGCAGCTTAGGCCTTGGGCTTAGCGCAGATACGCAGTATTTT,CASSLGLGLSADTQYF
-,-,TRBJ2-3,TRBV20-1,TGCAGTGCCCTTAGCACAGATACGCAGTATTTT,CSALSTDTQYF
-,-,TRBJ2-2,TRBV19,TGTGCCAGTAGTACAAAAGACGGGGGAAGGGTCGGGGAGCTGTTTTTT,CASSTKDGGRVGELFF
-,TRBD1,TRBJ1-2,TRBV30,TGTGCCTGGATCCTGACGACAGGGGGCGCCTATGGCTACACCTTC,CAWILTTGGAYGYTF
once,-,TRBJ2-2,TRBV6-5,TGTGCCAGTGGAGGACCGAACACCGGGGAGCTGTTTTTT,CASGGPNTGELFF
-,-,TRBJ2-6,TRBV19,TGTGCCAGTAGTAGACCAGGGGACGGGGCCAACGTCCTGACTTTC,CASSRPGDGANVLTF
-,TRBD1,TRBJ1-2,TRBV18,TGTGCCAGCTCTCGGGACAGGCAAAACTATGGCTACACCTTC,CASSRDRQNYGYTF
-,-,TRBJ2-5,TRBV4-3,TGCGCCAGCAGCCGGGCACAACAAGAGACCCAGTACTTC,CASSRAQQETQYF
-,-,TRBJ2-2,TRBV10-2,TGCGCCAGCAGTGAGACAGGGGTATGGGCGGGAGGTTCCACCGGGGAGCTGTTTTTT,CASSETGVWAGGSTGELFF
-,-,TRBJ2-1,TRBV11-3,TGTGCCAGCAGTACTAGCTCCTACAATGAGCAGTTCTTC,CASSTSSYNEQFF
-,TRBD2,TRBJ2-2,TRBV5-1,TGCGCCAGCAGCTTGGTCAGCGGGAGAGGCACCGGGGAGCTGTTTTTT,CASSLVSGRGTGELFF
-,-,TRBJ1-2,TRBV4-2,TGTGCCAGCAGCCAAGGTTCCCGGGGGGCGCGGTATGGCTACACCTTC,CASSQGSRGARYGYTF
-,-,TRBJ2-2,TRBV6-6,TGTGCCAGCAGTTACTCCGACAGAATGAACACCGGGGAGCTGTTTTTT,CASSYSDRMNTGELFF
-,-,TRBJ1-4,TRBV4-2,TGTGCCAGCAGCCAAGGCCGATCTGACAGGAGGAATGAAAAACTGTTTTTT,CASSQGRSDRRNEKLFF
-,TRBD1,TRBJ1-3,TRBV11-2,TGTGCCAGCAGCTCGACGGACAGGGATACAAACACCATATATTTT,CASSSTDRDTNTIYF
-,-,TRBJ1-3,TRBV5-4,TGTGCCAGCAGCTTGCCGACAAGCTCTGGAAACACCATATATTTT,CASSLPTSSGNTIYF
few,TRBD2,TRBJ2-1,TRBV7-3,TGTGCCAGCAGCCCCGGGACTAGCGGGAGGCTCTCCTACAATGAGCAGTTCTTC,CASSPGTSGRLSYNEQFF
-,-,TRBJ1-4,TRBV4-3,TGCGCCAGCAGCCAAGATGCCGTTGCGTTTAATGAAAAACTGTTTTTT,CASSQDAVAFNEKLFF
-,TRBD1,TRBJ2-7,TRBV28,TGTGCCAGCAGATCCCCGGGACAGGCGACCTACGAGCAGTACTTC,CASRSPGQATYEQYF
-,-,TRBJ2-7,TRBV7-9,TGTTCCAGCAGCTTAGCGTCAGGTCGAAAAACCTACGAGCAGTACTTC,CSSSLASGRKTYEQYF
-,-,TRBJ1-3,TRBV6-1,TGTGCCAGCAGTGAAGCAGACGGAGACTCTGGAAACACCATATATTTT,CASSEADGDSGNTIYF
-,TRBD1,TRBJ2-1,TRBV25-1,TGTGCCAGCAGTGAACCAAGGACAGGCTCTCTTTGGAATGAGCAGTTCTTC,CASSEPRTGSLWNEQFF
-,TRBD1,TRBJ2-7,TRBV29-1,TGCAGCGTTGCCCGGACAGGGGACTCCTACGAGCAGTACTTC,CSVARTGDSYEQYF
-,TRBD1,TRBJ2-5,TRBV7-2,TGTGCCAGCAGCTTAGCGGACAGGTTTTTAGTAGAGACCCAGTACTTC,CASSLADRFLVETQYF
-,-,TRBJ2-2,TRBV28,TGTGCCAGCAGTTTATCCAGGGCCGGGGAGCTGTTTTTT,CASSLSRAGELFF
-,TRBD2,TRBJ2-5,TRBV10-2,TGCGCCAGCAGTGAGTCGACTAGCGGGAGACTGGGAGAGACCCAGTACTTC,CASSESTSGRLGETQYF
-,TRBD2,TRBJ2-2,TRBV19,TGTGCCAGTAGTCGGACTAGCGGGAGACGCACCGGGGAGCTGTTTTTT,CASSRTSGRRTGELFF
-,-,TRBJ1-1,TRBV10-1,TGCGCCAGCAGTGAGTCCTTTATGCGGGTTTACACTGAAGCTTTCTTT,CASSESFMRVYTEAFF
-,-,TRBJ1-4,TRBV21-1,TGTGCCAGCAGCGCTTGGAGGGCAACTAATGAAAAACTGTTTTTT,CASSAWRATNEKLFF
-,-,TRBJ2-7,TRBV20-1,TGCAGTGCTAGTCAGGGCTACGAGCAGTACTTC,CSASQGYEQYF
-,-,TRBJ1-5,TRBV28,TGTGCCAGTGGAACCGGGACTCTCGAAGCGCCCCAGCATTTT,CASGTGTLEAPQHF
-,-,TRBJ2-2,TRBV30,TGTGCCTGGAGCCCTCTTAGGGGAACCGGGGAGCTGTTTTTT,CAWSPLRGTGELFF
-,TRBD1,TRBJ1-6,TRBV15,TGTGCCACCAGCAAAGGTCCGGCAGGGGGCGATTCACCCCTCCACTTT,CATSKGPAGGDSPLHF
-,-,TRBJ1-2,TRBV28,TGTGCCAGCAGCACCCTTACTAGGACTGATTATGGCTACACCTTC,CASSTLTRTDYGYTF
-,-,TRBJ1-6,TRBV27,TGTGCCAGCAGTCCCCCGGGGTCACCCCTCCACTTT,CASSPPGSPLHF
few,-,TRBJ1-1,TRBV6-6,TGTGCCAGCAGCCCCGGGACTGTGAACACTGAAGCTTTCTTT,CASSPGTVNTEAFF
once,-,TRBJ1-1,TRBV2,TGTGCCAGCAGTCAAGGATACAGGGATAAGACTGAAGCTTTCTTT,CASSQGYRDKTEAFF
-,-,TRBJ2-5,TRBV4-3,TGCGCCAGCAGCCCCCAGGCCAGACACCAAGAGACCCAGTACTTC,CASSPQARHQETQYF
few,TRBD1,TRBJ1-2,TRBV2,TGTGCCAGCAGTACCACAGGGGGTAGTGGCTACACCTTC,CASSTTGGSGYTF
-,-,TRBJ2-5,TRBV4-3,TGCGCCAGCAGCCAAGGCCAGGGGACGGAGACCCAGTACTTC,CASSQGQGTETQYF